Below, one TCR beta chain is given with its context. What it recognizes is unknown. V gave up 3 bases and J gave up 6 bases, with 5 bases separating them. The CDR3 extends over 12 amino acids. General study findings and limits: Greatest tumor Treg TCR overlap was with tumor naive CD4+ cells.

TCRdb used MiXCR to reprocess the 5' RACE reads, holding one entry per CDR3 protein. This sample has some 32,000 distinct CDR3 sequences; about 24% occur once, and the top ten carry 4.3%. This chain connects TRBV12-3 or TRBV12-4 to TRBJ2-2; the D gene could be TRBD1 or TRBD2 (5 bases each). This clonotype was sampled from a female donor with breast cancer. The sequenced material came from memory CD4+ T cells sorted from blood. Noted subset: memory CD4+ T cells, CD4+CD45RO+CD25-. The CDR3 here is CASSLGAGELFF. The CDR3 DNA reads as TGTGCCAGCAGTTTGGGGGCCGGGGAGCTGTTTTTT.